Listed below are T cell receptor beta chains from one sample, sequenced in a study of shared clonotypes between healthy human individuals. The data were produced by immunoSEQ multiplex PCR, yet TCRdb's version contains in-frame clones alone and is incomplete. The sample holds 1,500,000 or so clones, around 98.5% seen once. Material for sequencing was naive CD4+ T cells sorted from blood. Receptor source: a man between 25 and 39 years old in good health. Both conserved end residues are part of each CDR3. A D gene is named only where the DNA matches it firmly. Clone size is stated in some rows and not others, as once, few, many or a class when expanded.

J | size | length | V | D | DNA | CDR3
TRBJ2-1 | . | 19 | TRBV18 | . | TGTGCCAGCTCACCAAAGCTGATACAGGCAAATTGGGGCTACAATGAGCAGTTCTTC | CASSPKLIQANWGYNEQFF
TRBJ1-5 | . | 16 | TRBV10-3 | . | TGTGCCATCAGTGGACCGGGAGGGGGGAGCAATCAGCCCCAGCATTTT | CAISGPGGGSNQPQHF
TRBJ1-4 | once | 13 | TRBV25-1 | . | TGTGCCAGCAGTGAGTCTTTTAATGAAAAACTGTTTTTT | CASSESFNEKLFF
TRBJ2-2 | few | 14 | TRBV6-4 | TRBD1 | TGTGCCAGCAGGGGACAGGGAGAAACCGGGGAGCTGTTTTTT | CASRGQGETGELFF
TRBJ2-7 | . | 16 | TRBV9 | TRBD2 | TGTGCCAGCAGCCACCGGTTCTCGGAGCGGGGTGGCGAGCAGTACTTC | CASSHRFSERGGEQYF
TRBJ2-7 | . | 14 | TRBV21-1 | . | TGTGCCAGCAGCAAAGTGTCCAGGGAATACGAGCAGTACTTC | CASSKVSREYEQYF
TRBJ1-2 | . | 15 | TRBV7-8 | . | TGTGCCAGCAGTCGTAACAGGGACCTAGGCTATGGCTACACCTTC | CASSRNRDLGYGYTF
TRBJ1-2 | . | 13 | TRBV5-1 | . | TGCGCCAGCAGCTCCTCGACTGACTATGGCTACACCTTC | CASSSSTDYGYTF
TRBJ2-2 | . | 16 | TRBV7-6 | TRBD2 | TGTGCCAGCAGCCCCCCGGGCGGGAGGGGGACCGGGGAGCTGTTTTTT | CASSPPGGRGTGELFF
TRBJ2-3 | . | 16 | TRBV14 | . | TGTGCCAGCAGCCCATTGCAACGACTAGTTTCAGATACGCAGTATTTT | CASSPLQRLVSDTQYF
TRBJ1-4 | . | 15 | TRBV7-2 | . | TGTGCCAGCAGCTTGGGAGGCGGAACTAATGAAAAACTGTTTTTT | CASSLGGGTNEKLFF
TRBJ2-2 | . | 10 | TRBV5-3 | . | TGTGCCAGCCCAACCGGGGAGCTGTTTTTT | CASPTGELFF
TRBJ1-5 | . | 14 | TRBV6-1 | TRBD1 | TGTGCCAGCAGGACATCAGGGGGCCTTCAGCCCCAGCATTTT | CASRTSGGLQPQHF
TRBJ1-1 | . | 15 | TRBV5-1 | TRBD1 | TGCGCCAGCAGCTTGGAGACAGGGGCTTACACTGAAGCTTTCTTT | CASSLETGAYTEAFF
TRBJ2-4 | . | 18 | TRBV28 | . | TGTGCCAGCAGTTCCCAGGGCCCCCGGAGGGTAGCCAAAAACATTCAGTACTTC | CASSSQGPRRVAKNIQYF
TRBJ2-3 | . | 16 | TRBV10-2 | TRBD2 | TGCGCCAGCAGGGACCAACTAGCGGGAGTGACAGATACGCAGTATTTT | CASRDQLAGVTDTQYF
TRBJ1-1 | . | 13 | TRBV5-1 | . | TGCGCCAGCAGCTTAATAGGGAACACTGAAGCTTTCTTT | CASSLIGNTEAFF
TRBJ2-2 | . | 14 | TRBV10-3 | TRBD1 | TGTGCCATCAGCGGGACAGGGACCACCGGGGAGCTGTTTTTT | CAISGTGTTGELFF
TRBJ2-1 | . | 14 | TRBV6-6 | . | TGTGCCAGCAGAATCAGGGGTTTCTACAATGAGCAGTTCTTC | CASRIRGFYNEQFF
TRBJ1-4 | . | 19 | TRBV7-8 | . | TGTGCCAGCAGCTCCCTCAGGGTGTTGACCCCGGCAACTAATGAAAAACTGTTTTTT | CASSSLRVLTPATNEKLFF
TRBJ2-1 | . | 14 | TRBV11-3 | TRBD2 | TGTGCCAGCAGCCCTGGACTAGCCGCGGATGAGCAGTTCTTC | CASSPGLAADEQFF
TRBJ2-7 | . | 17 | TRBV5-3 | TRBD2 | TGTGCCAGAAGCTTGGTCCTAGCGGGAGAGGGGCCCTACGAGCAGTACTTC | CARSLVLAGEGPYEQYF
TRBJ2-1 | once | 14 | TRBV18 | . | TGTGCCAGCTGTACCACCAGGGGGGCCAATGAGCAGTTCTTC | CASCTTRGANEQFF
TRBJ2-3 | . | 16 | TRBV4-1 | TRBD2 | TGCGCCAGCAGCCAAGTTGCGGGAGGAGTTCCAGATACGCAGTATTTT | CASSQVAGGVPDTQYF
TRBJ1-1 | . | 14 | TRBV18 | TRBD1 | TGTGCCAGCTCACTCGGACAGGGTTCGGCTGAAGCTTTCTTT | CASSLGQGSAEAFF
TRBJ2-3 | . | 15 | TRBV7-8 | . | TGTGCCAGCAGCTTAGTGGGTGGAAACACAGATACGCAGTATTTT | CASSLVGGNTDTQYF
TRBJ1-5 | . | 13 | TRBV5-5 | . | TGTGCCACCCAAGAGGGGATCAATCAGCCCCAGCATTTT | CATQEGINQPQHF
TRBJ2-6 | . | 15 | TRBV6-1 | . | TGTGCCAGCACTTCCCCCAGGTCTGGGGCCAACGTCCTGACTTTC | CASTSPRSGANVLTF
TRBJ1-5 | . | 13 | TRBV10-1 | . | TGCGCCAGCAGTGCAGGGTCGAGCCAGCCCCAGCATTTT | CASSAGSSQPQHF
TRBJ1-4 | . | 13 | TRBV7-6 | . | TGTGCCCTAAGAGACAAGGCCCATGAAAAACTGTTTTTT | CALRDKAHEKLFF
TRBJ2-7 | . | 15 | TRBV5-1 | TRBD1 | TGCGCCAGCAGCATACCCGGGACAGGGGGCAACGAGCAGTACTTC | CASSIPGTGGNEQYF
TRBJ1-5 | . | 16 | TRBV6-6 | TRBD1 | TGTGCCAGCAGTCCCTCCGACCGGGACAGCCTTGGGCCCCAGCATTTT | CASSPSDRDSLGPQHF
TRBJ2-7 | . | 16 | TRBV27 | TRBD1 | TGTGCCAGCAGCAGGCAACGACAGGGGAGGTCCTACGAGCAGTACTTC | CASSRQRQGRSYEQYF
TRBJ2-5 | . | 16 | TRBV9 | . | TGTGCCAGCAGCGTAGGAGTTAGCGGAGTACAAGAGACCCAGTACTTC | CASSVGVSGVQETQYF
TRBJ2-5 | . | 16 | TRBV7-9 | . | TGTGCCAGCAGCTCACGAGCAAGAAGGGGGGGAGAGACCCAGTACTTC | CASSSRARRGGETQYF
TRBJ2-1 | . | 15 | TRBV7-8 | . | TGTGCCAGCAGCTCATGGGGGGGCGGGTGGAATGAGCAGTTCTTC | CASSSWGGGWNEQFF
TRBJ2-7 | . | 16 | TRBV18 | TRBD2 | TGTGCCAGCTCGACATTCGGGACTAGCGGGAGAAACGAGCAGTACTTC | CASSTFGTSGRNEQYF
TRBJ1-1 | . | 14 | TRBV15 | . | TGTGCCACCAGCAGACAGACAGGGAACACTGAAGCTTTCTTT | CATSRQTGNTEAFF
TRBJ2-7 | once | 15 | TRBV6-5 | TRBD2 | TGTGCCAGCAGTTACTCAGGACTAGCGGTCTACGAGCAGTACTTC | CASSYSGLAVYEQYF
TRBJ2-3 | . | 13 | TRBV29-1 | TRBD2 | TGCAGCGTTGCGGGGGGGCGCGGAGATACGCAGTATTTT | CSVAGGRGDTQYF
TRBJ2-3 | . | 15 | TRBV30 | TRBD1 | TGTGCCTGGAGTTCCCGGACAGGCCGCACAGATACGCAGTATTTT | CAWSSRTGRTDTQYF
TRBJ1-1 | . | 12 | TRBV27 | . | TGTGCCAGCAGCAACAAAGGGGTTGAAGCTTTCTTT | CASSNKGVEAFF
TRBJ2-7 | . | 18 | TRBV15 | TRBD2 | TGTGCCACCAGCAAGCCGGGAGGTAGCGGGACTATTTTGCGCGAGCAGTACTTC | CATSKPGGSGTILREQYF
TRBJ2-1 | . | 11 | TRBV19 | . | TGTGCCAGTATTCTGGGGTTCGAGCAGTTCTTC | CASILGFEQFF